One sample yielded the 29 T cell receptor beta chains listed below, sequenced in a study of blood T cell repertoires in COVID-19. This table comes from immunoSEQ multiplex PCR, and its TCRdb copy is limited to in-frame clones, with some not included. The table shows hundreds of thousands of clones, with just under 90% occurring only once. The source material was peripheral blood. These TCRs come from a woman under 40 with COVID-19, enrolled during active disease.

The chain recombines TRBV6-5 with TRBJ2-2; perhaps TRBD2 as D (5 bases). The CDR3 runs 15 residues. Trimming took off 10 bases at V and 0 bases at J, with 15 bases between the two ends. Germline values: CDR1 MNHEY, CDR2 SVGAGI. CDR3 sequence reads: CATSSGITNTGELFF. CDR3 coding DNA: TGTGCCACCTCATCGGGAATAACGAACACCGGGGAGCTGTTTTTT.

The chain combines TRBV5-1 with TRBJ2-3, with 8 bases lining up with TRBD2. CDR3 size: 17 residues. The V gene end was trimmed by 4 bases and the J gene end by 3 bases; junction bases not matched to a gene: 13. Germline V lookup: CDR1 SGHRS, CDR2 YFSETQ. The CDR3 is CASSPFGGGLKTDTQYF. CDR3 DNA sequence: TGCGCCAGCAGCCCGTTTGGCGGGGGGCTAAAAACAGATACGCAGTATTTT.

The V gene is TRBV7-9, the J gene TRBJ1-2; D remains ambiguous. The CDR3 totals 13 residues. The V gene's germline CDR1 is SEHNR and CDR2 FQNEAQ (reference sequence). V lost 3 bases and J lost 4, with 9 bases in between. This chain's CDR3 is CASSFGESYGYTF. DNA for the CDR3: TGTGCCAGCAGCTTCGGGGAGTCCTATGGCTACACCTTC.

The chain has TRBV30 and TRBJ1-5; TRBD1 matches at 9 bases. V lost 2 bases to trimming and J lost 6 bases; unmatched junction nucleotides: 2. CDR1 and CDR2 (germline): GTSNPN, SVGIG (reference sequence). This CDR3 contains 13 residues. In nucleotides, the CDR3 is TGTGCCTGGAGTCCACAGGGGGCTCAGCCCCAGCATTTT. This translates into CAWSPQGAQPQHF.

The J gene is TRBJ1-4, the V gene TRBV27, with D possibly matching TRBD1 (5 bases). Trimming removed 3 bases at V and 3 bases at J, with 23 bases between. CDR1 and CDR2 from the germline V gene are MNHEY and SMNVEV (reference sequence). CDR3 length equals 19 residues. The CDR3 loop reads CASSFAGKRGGGANEKLFF. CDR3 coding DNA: TGTGCCAGCAGTTTCGCCGGAAAGAGGGGTGGAGGGGCTAATGAAAAACTGTTTTTT.

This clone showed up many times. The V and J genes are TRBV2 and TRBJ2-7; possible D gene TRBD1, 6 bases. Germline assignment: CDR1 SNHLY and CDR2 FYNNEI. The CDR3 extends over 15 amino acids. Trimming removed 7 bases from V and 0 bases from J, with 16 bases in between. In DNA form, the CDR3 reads TGTGCCAGCACCTACTTCAGGGACATCTCCTACGAGCAGTACTTC. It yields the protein CASTYFRDISYEQYF.

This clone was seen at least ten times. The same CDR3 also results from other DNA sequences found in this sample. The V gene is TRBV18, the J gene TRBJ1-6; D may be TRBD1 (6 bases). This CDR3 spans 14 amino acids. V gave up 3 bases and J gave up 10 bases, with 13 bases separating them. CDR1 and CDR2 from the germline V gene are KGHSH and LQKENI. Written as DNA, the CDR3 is TGTGCCAGCTCACCGGCGGACAGATCCTCACCCCTCCACTTT. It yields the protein CASSPADRSSPLHF.

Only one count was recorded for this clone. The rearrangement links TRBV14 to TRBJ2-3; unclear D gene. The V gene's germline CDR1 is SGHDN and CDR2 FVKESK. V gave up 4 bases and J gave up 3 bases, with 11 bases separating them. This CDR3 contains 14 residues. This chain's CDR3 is CASSRLIFTDTQYF. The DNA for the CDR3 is TGTGCCAGCAGCCGGCTCATATTTACAGATACGCAGTATTTT.

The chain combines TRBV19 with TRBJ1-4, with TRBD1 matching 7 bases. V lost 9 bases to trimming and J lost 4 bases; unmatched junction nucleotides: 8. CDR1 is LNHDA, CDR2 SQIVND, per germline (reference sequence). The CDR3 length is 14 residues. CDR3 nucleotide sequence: TGTGCCAGGGAAGCAGGGGGAGTTAATGAAAAACTGTTTTTT. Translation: CAREAGGVNEKLFF.

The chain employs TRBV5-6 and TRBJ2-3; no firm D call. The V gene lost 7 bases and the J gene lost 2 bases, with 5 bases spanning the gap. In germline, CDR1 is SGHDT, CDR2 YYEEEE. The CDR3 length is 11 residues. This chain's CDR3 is CASRATDTQYF. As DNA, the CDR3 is TGTGCCAGCCGCGCCACAGATACGCAGTATTTT.

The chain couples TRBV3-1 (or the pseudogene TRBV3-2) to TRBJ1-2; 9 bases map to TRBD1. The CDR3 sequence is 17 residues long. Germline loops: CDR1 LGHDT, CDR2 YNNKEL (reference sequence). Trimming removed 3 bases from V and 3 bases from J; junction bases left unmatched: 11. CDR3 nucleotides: TGTGCCAGCAGCCACCGGTACAGGGGGCAAGGGGACTATGGCTACACCTTC. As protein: CASSHRYRGQGDYGYTF.

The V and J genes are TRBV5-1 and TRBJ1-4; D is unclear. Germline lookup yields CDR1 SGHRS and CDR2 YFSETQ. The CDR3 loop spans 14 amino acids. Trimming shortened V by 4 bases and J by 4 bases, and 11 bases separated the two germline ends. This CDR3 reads CASSPGGSNEKLFF. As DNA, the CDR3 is TGCGCCAGCAGCCCTGGAGGGAGTAATGAAAAACTGTTTTTT.

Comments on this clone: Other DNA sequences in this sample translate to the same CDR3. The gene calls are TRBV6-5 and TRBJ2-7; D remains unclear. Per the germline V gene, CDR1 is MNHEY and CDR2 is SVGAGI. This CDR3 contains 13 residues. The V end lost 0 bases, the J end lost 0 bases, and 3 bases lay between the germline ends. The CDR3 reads CASSYSSSYEQYF. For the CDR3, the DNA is TGTGCCAGCAGTTACTCCAGCTCCTACGAGCAGTACTTC.

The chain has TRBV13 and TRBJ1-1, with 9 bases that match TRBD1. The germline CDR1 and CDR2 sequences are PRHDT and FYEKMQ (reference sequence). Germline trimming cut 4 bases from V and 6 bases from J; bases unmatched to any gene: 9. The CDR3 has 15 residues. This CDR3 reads CASSYLRDRVAEAFF. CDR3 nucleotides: TGTGCCAGCAGCTACCTACGGGACAGGGTCGCTGAAGCTTTCTTT.

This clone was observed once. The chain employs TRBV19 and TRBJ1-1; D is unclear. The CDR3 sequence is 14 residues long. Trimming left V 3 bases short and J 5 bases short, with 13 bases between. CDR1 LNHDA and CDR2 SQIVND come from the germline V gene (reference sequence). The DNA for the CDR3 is TGTGCCAGTAGTATCGGGAACTCGGAGACTGAAGCTTTCTTT. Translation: CASSIGNSETEAFF.

The CDR3 region is CASSPGQGTNTIYF. CDR3 DNA sequence: TGTGCCAGCAGCCCTGGACAGGGGACAAACACCATATATTTT. This chain connects TRBV4-2 to TRBJ1-3, with TRBD1 identical over 9 bases. From germline, CDR1 is LGHNA and CDR2 YNFKEQ. CDR3 size: 14 residues. V gave up 4 bases and J gave up 6 bases; unmatched junction bases: 4.

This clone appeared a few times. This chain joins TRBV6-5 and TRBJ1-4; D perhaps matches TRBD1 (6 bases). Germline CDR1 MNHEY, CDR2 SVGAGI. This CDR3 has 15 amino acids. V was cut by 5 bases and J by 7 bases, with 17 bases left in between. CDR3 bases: TGTGCCAGCAGTCTACAGGGTTTTAGGGGTGAAAAACTGTTTTTT. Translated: CASSLQGFRGEKLFF.

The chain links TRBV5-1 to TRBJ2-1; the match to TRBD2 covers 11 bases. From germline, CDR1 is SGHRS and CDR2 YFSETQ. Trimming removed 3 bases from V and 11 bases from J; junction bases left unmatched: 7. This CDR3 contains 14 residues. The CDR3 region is CASSSSGGQGKQFF. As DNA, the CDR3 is TGCGCCAGCAGCTCTAGCGGGGGGCAGGGTAAGCAGTTCTTC.

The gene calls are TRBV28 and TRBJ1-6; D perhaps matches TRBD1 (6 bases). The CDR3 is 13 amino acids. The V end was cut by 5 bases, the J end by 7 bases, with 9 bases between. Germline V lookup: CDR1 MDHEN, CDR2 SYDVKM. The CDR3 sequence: CASSPDRNSPLHF. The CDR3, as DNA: TGTGCCAGCAGTCCCGACAGGAATTCACCCCTCCACTTT.

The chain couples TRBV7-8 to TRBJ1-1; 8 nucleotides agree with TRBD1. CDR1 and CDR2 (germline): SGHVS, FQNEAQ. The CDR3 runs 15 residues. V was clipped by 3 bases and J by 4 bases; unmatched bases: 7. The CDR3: CASSFRDRFGTEAFF. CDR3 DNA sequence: TGTGCCAGCAGCTTTAGGGACAGGTTCGGCACTGAAGCTTTCTTT.

DNA of the CDR3: TGTGCCAGCAATCCGGGACACTCATGGGACATTCAGTACTTC. Amino acid sequence: CASNPGHSWDIQYF. The V call is TRBV6-5, the J call TRBJ2-4, with D perhaps matching TRBD1 (6 bases). CDR3 length: 14 amino acids. The V end was cut by 7 bases, the J end by 8 bases, with 18 bases between. The germline V gene encodes CDR1 MNHEY and CDR2 SVGAGI.

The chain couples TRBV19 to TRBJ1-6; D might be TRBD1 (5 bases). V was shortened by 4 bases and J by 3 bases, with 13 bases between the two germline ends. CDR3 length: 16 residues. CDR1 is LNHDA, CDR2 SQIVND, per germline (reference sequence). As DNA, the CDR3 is TGTGCCAGTAGTACCACCGTACAGGTCTATAATTCACCCCTCCACTTT. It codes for CASSTTVQVYNSPLHF.

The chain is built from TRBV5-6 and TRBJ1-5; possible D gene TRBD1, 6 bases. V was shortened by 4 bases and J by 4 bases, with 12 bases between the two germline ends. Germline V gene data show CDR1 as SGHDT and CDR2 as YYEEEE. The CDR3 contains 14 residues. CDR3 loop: CASSTQGSNQPQHF. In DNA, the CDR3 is TGTGCCAGCAGCACACAGGGTTCGAATCAGCCCCAGCATTTT.

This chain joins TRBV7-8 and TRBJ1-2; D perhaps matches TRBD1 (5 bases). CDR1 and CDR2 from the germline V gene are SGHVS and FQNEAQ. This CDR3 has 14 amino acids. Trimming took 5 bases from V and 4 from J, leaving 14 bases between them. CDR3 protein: CASSSSQGGYGYTF. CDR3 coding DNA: TGTGCCAGCAGCAGTTCGCAGGGAGGCTATGGCTACACCTTC.

The CDR3 region has the DNA TGTGCCAGCAGCAAACGGGGACAGGGGGCTGTACATGAAAAACTGTTTTTT. Its protein product is CASSKRGQGAVHEKLFF. V gene TRBV21-1 combines with J gene TRBJ1-4; the table's D call, TRBD1, was not checked against the DNA. TRBV21-1 is noted as a pseudogene. This CDR3 region has 17 residues.

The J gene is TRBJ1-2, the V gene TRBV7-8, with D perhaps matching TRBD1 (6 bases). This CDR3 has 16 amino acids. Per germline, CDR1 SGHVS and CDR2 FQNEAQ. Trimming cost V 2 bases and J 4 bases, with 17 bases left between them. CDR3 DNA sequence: TGTGCCAGCAGCTTATTTGGGGACACCGGGATCTATGGCTACACCTTC. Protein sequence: CASSLFGDTGIYGYTF. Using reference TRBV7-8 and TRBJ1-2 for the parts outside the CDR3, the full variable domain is GAGVSQSPRYKVAKRGQDVALRCDPISGHVSLFWYQQALGQGPEFLTYFQNEAQLDKSGLPSDRFFAERPEGSVSTLKIQRTQQEDSAVYLCASSLFGDTGIYGYTFGSGTRLTVV.

The CDR3 reads CASSRPREERERYNEQFF. The CDR3 DNA reads as TGTGCCAGTAGTAGACCCAGGGAAGAAAGAGAGCGCTACAATGAGCAGTTCTTC. V gene TRBV19 combines with J gene TRBJ2-1; perhaps TRBD1 as D (5 bases). The CDR3 consists of 18 residues. Trimming removed 4 bases from V and 3 bases from J, with 22 bases in between. Germline CDR1 is LNHDA and CDR2 is SQIVND (reference sequence). Supplemented by reference TRBV19 and TRBJ2-1, the full variable domain reads DGGITQSPKYLFRKEGQNVTLSCEQNLNHDAMYWYRQDPGQGLRLIYYSQIVNDFQKGDIAEGYSVSREKKESFPLTVTSAQKNPTAFYLCASSRPREERERYNEQFFGPGTRLTVL.

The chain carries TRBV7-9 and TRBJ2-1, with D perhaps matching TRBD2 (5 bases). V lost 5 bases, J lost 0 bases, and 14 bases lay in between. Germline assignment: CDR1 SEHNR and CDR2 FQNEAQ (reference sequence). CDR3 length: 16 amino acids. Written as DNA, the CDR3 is TGTGCCAGCAGCCACCTCCCGGGGTACTCCTACAATGAGCAGTTCTTC. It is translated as CASSHLPGYSYNEQFF.

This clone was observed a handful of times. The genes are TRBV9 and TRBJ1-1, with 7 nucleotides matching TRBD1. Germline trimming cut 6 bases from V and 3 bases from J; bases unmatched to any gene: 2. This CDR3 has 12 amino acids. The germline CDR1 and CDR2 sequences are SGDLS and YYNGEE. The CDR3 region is CASTGQDTEAFF. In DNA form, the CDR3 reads TGTGCCAGCACCGGACAGGACACTGAAGCTTTCTTT.